The present entry profiles one T cell receptor beta chain with its context. Its antigen is still unknown. The sample originates from a study of human T cells and chemical hapten exposure. Time point denoted: pre-sensitization, week 0. Treatment here: therapeutic diphenylcyclopropenone sensitization with weekly scalp DPC. The CDR3 consists of 10 residues. Germline V gene lookup returns CDR1 SQVTM and CDR2 ANQGSEA. Between the trimmed V and J ends, which lost 6 bases and 8 bases, there was a span of 10 bases. TCRdb fed the RACE reads into MiXCR, producing one record per CDR3 protein. This repertoire shows about 120,000 distinct CDR3 sequences, roughly 12% found once; its top ten account for around 3%. General study results and limits: There was no change with DPC sensitization in TCRs above 1 in 1000 frequency.

Source: whole blood, taken in connection with sensitization to the hapten diphenylcyclopropenone (DPC). The TCR was taken from a woman aged 18 to 35 with alopecia areata. Some clones in this sample may be carry-over from other donors' samples. The rearrangement joins TRBV29-1 to TRBJ1-1; maybe TRBD1 (5 bases). The CDR3 is CSVGTVEAFF. CDR3 sequence (DNA): TGCAGCGTAGGGACCGTAGAAGCTTTCTTT.